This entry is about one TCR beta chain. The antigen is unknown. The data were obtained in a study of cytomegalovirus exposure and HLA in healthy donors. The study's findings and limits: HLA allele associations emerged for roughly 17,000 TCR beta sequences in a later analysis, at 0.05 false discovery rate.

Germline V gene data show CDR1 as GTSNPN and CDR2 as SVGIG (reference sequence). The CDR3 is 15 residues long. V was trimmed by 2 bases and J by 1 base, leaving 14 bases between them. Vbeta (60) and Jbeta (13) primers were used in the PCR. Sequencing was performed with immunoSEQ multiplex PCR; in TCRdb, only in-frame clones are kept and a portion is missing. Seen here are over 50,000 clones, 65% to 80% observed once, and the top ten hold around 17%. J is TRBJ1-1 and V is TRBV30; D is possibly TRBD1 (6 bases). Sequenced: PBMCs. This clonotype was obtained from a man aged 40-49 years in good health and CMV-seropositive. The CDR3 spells CAWSYLEQGNTEAFF. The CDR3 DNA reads TGTGCCTGGAGTTATTTAGAACAGGGGAACACTGAAGCTTTCTTT.